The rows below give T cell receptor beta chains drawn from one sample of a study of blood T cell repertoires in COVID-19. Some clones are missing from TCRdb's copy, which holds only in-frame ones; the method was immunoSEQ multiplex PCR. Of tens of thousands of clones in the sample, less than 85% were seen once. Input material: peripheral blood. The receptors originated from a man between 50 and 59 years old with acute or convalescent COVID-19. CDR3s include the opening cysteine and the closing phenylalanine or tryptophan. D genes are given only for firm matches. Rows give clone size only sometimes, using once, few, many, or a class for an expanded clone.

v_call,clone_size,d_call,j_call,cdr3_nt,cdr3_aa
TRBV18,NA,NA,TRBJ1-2,TGTGCCAGCTCACCACCCCCGCCCCGATCCGGGGGTGGCTACACCTTC,CASSPPPPRSGGGYTF
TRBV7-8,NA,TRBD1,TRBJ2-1,TGTGCCAGCAGCTGGGGAACCGGGACAGGGGGGGGTGAGCAGTTCTTC,CASSWGTGTGGGEQFF
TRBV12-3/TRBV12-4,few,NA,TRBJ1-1,TGTGCCAGCAGGAGGGGGATGAACACTGAAGCTTTCTTT,CASRRGMNTEAFF
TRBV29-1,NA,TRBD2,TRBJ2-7,TGCAGCGTTGATCCCGGGACTAGGGGGGAGGCCTACGAGCAGTACTTC,CSVDPGTRGEAYEQYF
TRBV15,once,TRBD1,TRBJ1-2,TGTGCCACCAGCAGAGATGTTCCCAGGACAGGATGGAATAGCTACACCTTC,CATSRDVPRTGWNSYTF
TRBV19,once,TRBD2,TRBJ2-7,TGTGCCAGTAGTATAGAAACTAGCGGGAGGCCCACCGAGCAGTACTTC,CASSIETSGRPTEQYF
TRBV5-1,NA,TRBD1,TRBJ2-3,TGCGCCAGCAGCTACAACGGACAGGGCGATACAGATACGCAGTATTTT,CASSYNGQGDTDTQYF
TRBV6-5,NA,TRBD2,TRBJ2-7,TGTGCCAGCAGTTACTCGCCTAGCGGGGATTACGAGCAGTACTTC,CASSYSPSGDYEQYF
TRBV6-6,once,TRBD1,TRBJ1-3,TGTGCCAGCAGTTCCAACAGGGGGCGCACAGGAAACACCATATATTTT,CASSSNRGRTGNTIYF
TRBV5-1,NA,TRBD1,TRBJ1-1,TGCGCCAGCAGCGGTACAGGGGCCGCTCGGGGTACTGAAGCTTTCTTT,CASSGTGAARGTEAFF
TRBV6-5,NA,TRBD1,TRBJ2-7,TGTGCCAGCAGCACCGGGACAGGGGCCTACGAGCAGTACTTC,CASSTGTGAYEQYF
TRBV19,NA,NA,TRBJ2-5,TGTGCCAGTAGTATCCAACCTAATCAAGAGACCCAGTACTTC,CASSIQPNQETQYF
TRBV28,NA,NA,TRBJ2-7,TGTGCCAGCAGTCGAGTACTATCACCCTCGGGTCGGCAGTACTTC,CASSRVLSPSGRQYF